These 5 T cell receptor beta chains were sequenced from one sample in a study of early stage breast cancer tumors. Produced via immunoSEQ multiplex PCR; TCRdb's table is partial and in-frame only. The sample includes about 58,000 clones, around 80% seen only once; the top ten take approximately 3%. The sequenced sample consisted of blood. The receptors shown here come from a person aged 30-39 years with breast cancer.

This clone has only a few counts. This chain uses TRBV14 with TRBJ1-2, with 7 nucleotides matching TRBD1. The V and J ends lost 5 bases and 2 bases, in that order; junction bases with no gene match: 11. CDR3 length: 16 amino acids. Germline V CDR1 and CDR2: SGHDN, FVKESK. The CDR3 protein is CASSETGVVGNYGYTF. The CDR3 DNA reads as TGTGCCAGCAGCGAAACAGGGGTCGTAGGAAACTATGGCTACACCTTC.

This chain joins TRBV10-3 and TRBJ1-2; D gene unclear. The CDR3 length is 13 residues. The V and J ends lost 7 bases and 2 bases respectively, with 11 bases between them. Looked up from germline, CDR1 is ENHRY and CDR2 is SYGVKD. The CDR3, as DNA: TGTGCCATCAATACCGGACGGAACTATGGCTACACCTTC. Protein sequence: CAINTGRNYGYTF.

With regard to this clone: Without the conserved terminal phenylalanine or tryptophan, this CDR3 likely stems from a read error. The DNA is omitted, as the CDR3 cannot be located on it reliably, and the CDR3 follows TCRdb's listing. The rearrangement joins TRBV10-2 to TRBJ2-7; no DNA check was done on the table's D call, TRBD1. The CDR3 has 9 residues if both end residues are counted. From germline, CDR1 is WSHSY and CDR2 SAAADI. CDR3 protein: CATPMGAGS.

V and J are TRBV2 and TRBJ2-1; 11 bases map to TRBD2. Germline loops: CDR1 SNHLY, CDR2 FYNNEI. The CDR3 sequence is 15 residues long. Unmatched junction bases numbered 3, after V lost 6 bases and J lost 2 bases. This CDR3 is CASSVAGGTYNEQFF. CDR3 bases: TGTGCCAGCAGCGTAGCGGGAGGGACCTACAATGAGCAGTTCTTC.

The V and J genes are TRBV7-6 and TRBJ2-5; possibly TRBD2 for D (5 bases). The CDR3 has 15 residues. The ends were cut back, 0 bases at V and 1 base at J, with 9 bases in the middle. Germline CDR1 and CDR2: SGHVS and FNYEAQ. The CDR3 loop reads CASSLAYGVQETQYF. CDR3 DNA sequence: TGTGCCAGCAGCTTAGCGTACGGGGTCCAAGAGACCCAGTACTTC.